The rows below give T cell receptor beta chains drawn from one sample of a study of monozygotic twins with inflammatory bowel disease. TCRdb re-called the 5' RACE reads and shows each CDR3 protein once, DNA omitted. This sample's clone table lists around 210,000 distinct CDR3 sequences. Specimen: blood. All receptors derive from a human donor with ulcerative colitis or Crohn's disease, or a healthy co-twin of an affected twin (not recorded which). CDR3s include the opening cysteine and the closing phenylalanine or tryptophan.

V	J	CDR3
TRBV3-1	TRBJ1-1	CASSQAGTSEAFF
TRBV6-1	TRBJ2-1	CASSSGTSSDEQFF
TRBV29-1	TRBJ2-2	CSVRTGGMTGELFF
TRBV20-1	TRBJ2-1	CSARDASPASYNEQFF
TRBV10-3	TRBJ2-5	CAISGGGTQETQYF
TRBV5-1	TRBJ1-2	CASSVGTGGFGYTF
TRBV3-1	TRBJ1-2	CASSPDRDSNGYTF
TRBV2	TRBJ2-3	CASGEPVVDTQYF
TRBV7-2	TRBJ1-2	CASSRRPYGYTF
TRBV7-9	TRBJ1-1	CASSIQGGSTEAFF
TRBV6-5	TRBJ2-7	CASSYSRSGTYEQYF
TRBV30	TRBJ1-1	CAWRSGANTEAFF
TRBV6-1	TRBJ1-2	CASSEANYGSTF
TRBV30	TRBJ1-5	CAWGGGGSNQPQHF
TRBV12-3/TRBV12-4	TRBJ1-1	CASEGGDTEAFF
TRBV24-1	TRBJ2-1	CATRAGGLAGDNEQFF
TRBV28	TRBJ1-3	CASSSQGFSGNTIYF
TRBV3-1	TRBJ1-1	CASSPGGLVNTEAFF
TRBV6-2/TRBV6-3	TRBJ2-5	CASNHPLGTGVEETQYF
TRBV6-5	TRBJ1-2	CASSSGGRGYTF
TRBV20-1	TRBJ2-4	CSAPQGRDTKNIQYF
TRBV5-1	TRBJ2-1	CASSPLFPSESSYNEQFF